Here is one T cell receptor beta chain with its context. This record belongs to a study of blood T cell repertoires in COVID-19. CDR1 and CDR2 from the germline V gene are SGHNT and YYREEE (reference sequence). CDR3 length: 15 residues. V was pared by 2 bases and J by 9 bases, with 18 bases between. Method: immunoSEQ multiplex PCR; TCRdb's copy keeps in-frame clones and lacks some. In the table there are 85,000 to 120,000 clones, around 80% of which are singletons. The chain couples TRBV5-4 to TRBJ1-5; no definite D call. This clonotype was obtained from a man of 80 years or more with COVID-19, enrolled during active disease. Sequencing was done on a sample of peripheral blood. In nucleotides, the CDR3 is TGTGCCAGCAGCTTCGGACCCACGAGCGGGTCGCCCCAGCATTTT. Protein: CASSFGPTSGSPQHF.